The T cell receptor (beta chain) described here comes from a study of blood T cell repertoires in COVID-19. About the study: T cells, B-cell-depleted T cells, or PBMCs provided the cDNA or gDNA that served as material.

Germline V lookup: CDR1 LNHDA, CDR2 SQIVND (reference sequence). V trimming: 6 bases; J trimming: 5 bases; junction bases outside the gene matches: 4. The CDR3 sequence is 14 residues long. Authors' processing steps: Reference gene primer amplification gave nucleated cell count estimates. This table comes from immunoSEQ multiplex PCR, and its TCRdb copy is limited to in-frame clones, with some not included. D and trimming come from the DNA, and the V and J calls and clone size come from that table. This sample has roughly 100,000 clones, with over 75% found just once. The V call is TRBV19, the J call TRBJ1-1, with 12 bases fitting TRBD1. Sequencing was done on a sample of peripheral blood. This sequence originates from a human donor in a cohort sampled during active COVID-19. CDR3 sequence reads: CASRGDRGLTEAFF. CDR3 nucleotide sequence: TGTGCCAGTAGAGGGGACAGGGGGCTTACTGAAGCTTTCTTT. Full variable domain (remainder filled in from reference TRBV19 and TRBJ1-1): DGGITQSPKYLFRKEGQNVTLSCEQNLNHDAMYWYRQDPGQGLRLIYYSQIVNDFQKGDIAEGYSVSREKKESFPLTVTSAQKNPTAFYLCASRGDRGLTEAFFGQGTRLTVV.